These 10 T cell receptor beta chains were all obtained from the same sample, sequenced in a study of blood T cell repertoires in COVID-19. The protocol was immunoSEQ multiplex PCR, while the TCRdb copy is restricted to in-frame clones and leaves out a portion. The sample has a few hundred thousand clones, about 90% seen once. The specimen was PBMCs or T cells enriched from blood (not recorded which). These receptors all stem from a man aged 25 to 45 who had recovered from COVID-19.

V is TRBV5-1 and J is TRBJ2-2; weak D call: TRBD2 (6 bases). Germline CDR1 reads SGHRS; CDR2 reads YFSETQ. The CDR3 extends over 16 amino acids. V was clipped by 3 bases and J by 6 bases, with 18 bases between them. This CDR3 reads CASSSGDSWGSGELFF. In DNA form, the CDR3 reads TGCGCCAGCAGCTCGGGGGACTCGTGGGGATCCGGGGAGCTGTTTTTT. Together with reference TRBV5-1 and TRBJ2-2, the CDR3 gives the full variable domain: KAGVTQTPRYLIKTRGQQVTLSCSPISGHRSVSWYQQTPGQGLQFLFEYFSETQRNKGNFPGRFSGRQFSNSRSEMNVSTLELGDSALYLCASSSGDSWGSGELFFGEGSRLTVL.

The chain has TRBV10-3 and TRBJ2-1; TRBD1 agrees at 10 bases. Per germline, CDR1 ENHRY and CDR2 SYGVKD. CDR3 length equals 19 residues. The junction had 16 bases not matched to a gene; V was cut back by 0 bases and J by 8 bases. The CDR3 loop is CAISESVTDRGSAQDEQFF. The CDR3, as DNA: TGTGCCATCAGTGAGTCTGTAACGGACAGGGGGTCGGCCCAGGATGAGCAGTTCTTC.

This clone has just a few counts. This rearrangement joins TRBV24-1 to TRBJ1-5; tentative D call: TRBD1 (5 bases). V lost 0 bases, J lost 2 bases, and 10 bases lay in between. Germline V gene data show CDR1 as KGHDR and CDR2 as SFDVKD. The CDR3 runs to 16 residues. CDR3 protein: CATSDLQGRCNQPQHF. In nucleotides, the CDR3 is TGTGCCACCAGTGATTTGCAGGGCAGATGCAATCAGCCCCAGCATTTT.

The V and J genes are TRBV2 and TRBJ2-2, with 9 bases matching TRBD1. Germline V CDR1 and CDR2: SNHLY, FYNNEI. This CDR3 is built from 13 residues. V trimming: 7 bases; J trimming: 6 bases; junction bases outside the gene matches: 3. The CDR3: CASMWTGAGELFF. Written as DNA, the CDR3 is TGTGCCAGCATGTGGACAGGGGCCGGGGAGCTGTTTTTT.

The chain is built from TRBV11-2 and TRBJ1-1; weak D call: TRBD1 (6 bases). The CDR3 totals 14 residues. The V gene lost 3 bases and the J gene lost 7 bases, with 15 bases spanning the gap. The V gene's germline CDR1 is SGHAT and CDR2 FQNNGV. Written as DNA, the CDR3 is TGTGCCAGCAGCTTGGGCGGGGGGCGAGATGAAGCTTTCTTT. This encodes CASSLGGGRDEAFF.

The J gene is TRBJ1-3, the V gene TRBV7-3; D is perhaps TRBD1 (6 bases). CDR1 and CDR2 (germline): SGHTA, FQGTGA. The V and J ends lost 0 bases and 0 bases respectively, with 6 bases between them. CDR3 length: 15 amino acids. The CDR3 region has the DNA TGTGCCAGCAGCTTAACAGGGGGCTCTGGAAACACCATATATTTT. Encoded protein: CASSLTGGSGNTIYF. Together with reference TRBV7-3 and TRBJ1-3, the CDR3 gives the full variable domain: GAGVSQTPSNKVTEKGKYVELRCDPISGHTALYWYRQSLGQGPEFLIYFQGTGAADDSGLPNDRFFAVRPEGSVSTLKIQRTERGDSAVYLCASSLTGGSGNTIYFGEGSWLTVV.

The chain combines TRBV2 with TRBJ1-5, with D perhaps TRBD1 (5 bases). CDR3 length: 13 amino acids. Between the trimmed V and J ends, which lost 6 bases and 0 bases, there was a span of 6 bases. Germline V gene sequence: CDR1 SNHLY, CDR2 FYNNEI. CDR3 region: CASRTVSNQPQHF. CDR3 in DNA: TGTGCCAGCAGGACAGTTAGCAATCAGCCCCAGCATTTT.

V gene TRBV30 combines with J gene TRBJ1-2; 11 bases match TRBD1. The CDR3 is 15 residues long. Unmatched junction bases numbered 10, after V lost 3 bases and J lost 7 bases. Looked up from germline, CDR1 is GTSNPN and CDR2 is SVGIG (reference sequence). The CDR3: CAWSEGQGARSGYTF. CDR3 nucleotides: TGTGCCTGGAGCGAAGGACAGGGGGCACGTAGTGGCTACACCTTC. Variable domain in full (rest from reference TRBV30 and TRBJ1-2): SQTIHQWPATLVQPVGSPLSLECTVEGTSNPNLYWYRQAAGRGLQLLFYSVGIGQISSEVPQNLSASRPQDRQFILSSKKLLLSDSGFYLCAWSEGQGARSGYTFGSGTRLTVV.

V and J are TRBV6-6 and TRBJ2-1; TRBD2 aligns across 8 bases. Germline V gene sequence: CDR1 MNHNY, CDR2 SVGAGI (reference sequence). This CDR3 is 14 amino acids long. V trimming: 5 bases; J trimming: 9 bases; junction bases outside the gene matches: 9. CDR3 nucleotide sequence: TGTGCCAGCAGTGGCGCGGGGGGTAGTTCTGAGCAGTTCTTC. This codes for CASSGAGGSSEQFF.

This chain uses TRBV29-1 with TRBJ1-4; maybe TRBD1 (5 bases). Looked up from germline, CDR1 is SQVTM and CDR2 is ANQGSEA. The CDR3 consists of 15 residues. V lost 6 bases to trimming and J lost 7 bases, with 21 bases between them. The CDR3 coding sequence is TGCAGCGTACTTATCCGGGTAACTCAGGGTGAAAAACTGTTTTTT. Translation gives CSVLIRVTQGEKLFF.